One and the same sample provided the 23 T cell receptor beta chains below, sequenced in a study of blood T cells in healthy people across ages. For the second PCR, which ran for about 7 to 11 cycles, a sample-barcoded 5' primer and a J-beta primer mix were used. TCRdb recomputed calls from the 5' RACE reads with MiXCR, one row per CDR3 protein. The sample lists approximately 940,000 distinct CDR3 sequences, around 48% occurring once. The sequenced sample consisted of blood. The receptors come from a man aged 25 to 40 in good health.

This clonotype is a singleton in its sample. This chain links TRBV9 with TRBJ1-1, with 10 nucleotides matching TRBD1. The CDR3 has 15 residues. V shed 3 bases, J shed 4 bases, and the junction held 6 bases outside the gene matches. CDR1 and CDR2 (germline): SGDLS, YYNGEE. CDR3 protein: CASSAPRTGGTEAFF. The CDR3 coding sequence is TGTGCCAGCAGCGCCCCCCGGACAGGGGGCACTGAAGCTTTCTTT.

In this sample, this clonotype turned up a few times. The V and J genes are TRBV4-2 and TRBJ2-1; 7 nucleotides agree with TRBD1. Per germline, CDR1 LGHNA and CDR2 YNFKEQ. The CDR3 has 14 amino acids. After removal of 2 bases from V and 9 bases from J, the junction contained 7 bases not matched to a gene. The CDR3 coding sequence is TGTGCCAGCAGCCAACAGGGGGATCTCGGTGAGCAGTTCTTC. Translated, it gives CASSQQGDLGEQFF.

CDR3 residues: CASSQVGQGLGATEAFF. CDR3 DNA: TGTGCCAGCAGCCAAGTGGGACAGGGCTTGGGGGCAACTGAAGCTTTCTTT. The chain links TRBV14 to TRBJ1-1; 9 bases fit TRBD1. Unmatched junction bases numbered 11, after V lost 1 base and J lost 5 bases. CDR3 size: 17 residues. CDR1 and CDR2 from the germline V gene are SGHDN and FVKESK.

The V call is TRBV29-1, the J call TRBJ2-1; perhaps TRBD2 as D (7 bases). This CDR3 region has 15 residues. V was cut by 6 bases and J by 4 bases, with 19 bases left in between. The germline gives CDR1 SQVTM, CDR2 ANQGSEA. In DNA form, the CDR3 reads TGCAGCGTAGGGAGGGGGGAAACAACTTACAATGAGCAGTTCTTC. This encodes CSVGRGETTYNEQFF.

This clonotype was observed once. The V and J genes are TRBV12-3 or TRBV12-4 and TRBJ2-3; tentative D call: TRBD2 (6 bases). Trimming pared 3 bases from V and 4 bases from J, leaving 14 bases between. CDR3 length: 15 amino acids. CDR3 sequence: CASSFSRGPADTQYF. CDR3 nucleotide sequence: TGTGCCAGCAGTTTTTCGCGGGGCCCTGCAGATACGCAGTATTTT.

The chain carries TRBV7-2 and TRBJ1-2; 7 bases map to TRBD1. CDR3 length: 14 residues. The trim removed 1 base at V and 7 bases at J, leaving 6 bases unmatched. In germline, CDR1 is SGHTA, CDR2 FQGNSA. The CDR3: CASSLERGPSGYTF. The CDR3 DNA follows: TGTGCCAGCAGCTTAGAGAGGGGGCCTAGTGGCTACACCTTC.

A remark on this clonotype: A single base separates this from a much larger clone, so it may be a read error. The CDR3 spells CASSLGIVSETQFF. CDR3 nucleotides: TGTGCCAGCAGCTTAGGTATCGTGTCGGAGACCCAGTTCTTC. V is TRBV7-2 and J is TRBJ2-1; D is ambiguous. Germline V gene lookup returns CDR1 SGHTA and CDR2 FQGNSA. The CDR3 has 14 residues. V was cut by 1 base and J by 13 bases, with 17 bases left in between.

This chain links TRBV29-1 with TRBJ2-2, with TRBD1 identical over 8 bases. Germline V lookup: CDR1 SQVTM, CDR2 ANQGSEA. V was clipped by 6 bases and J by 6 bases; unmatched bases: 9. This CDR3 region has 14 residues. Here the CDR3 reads CSVVPLQGAGELFF. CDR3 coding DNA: TGCAGCGTCGTACCATTACAGGGGGCCGGGGAGCTGTTTTTT.

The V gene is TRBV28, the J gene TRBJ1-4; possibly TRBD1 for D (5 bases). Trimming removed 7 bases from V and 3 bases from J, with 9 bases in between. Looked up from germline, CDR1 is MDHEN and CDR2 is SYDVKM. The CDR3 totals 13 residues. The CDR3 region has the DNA TGTGCCAGCAAGAGGGGACCTAATGAAAAACTGTTTTTT. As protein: CASKRGPNEKLFF.

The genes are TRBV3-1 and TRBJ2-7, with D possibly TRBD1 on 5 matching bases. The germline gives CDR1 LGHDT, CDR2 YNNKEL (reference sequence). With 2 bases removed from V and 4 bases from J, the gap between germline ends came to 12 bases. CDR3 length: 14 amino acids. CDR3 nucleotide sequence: TGTGCCAGCAGCCAAAGCAGGGTCAGGTACGAGCAGTACTTC. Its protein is CASSQSRVRYEQYF.

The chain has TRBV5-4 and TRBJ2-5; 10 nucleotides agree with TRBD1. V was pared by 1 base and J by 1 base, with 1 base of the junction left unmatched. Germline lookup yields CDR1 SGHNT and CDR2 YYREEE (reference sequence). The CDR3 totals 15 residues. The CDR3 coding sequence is TGTGCCAGCAGCTTGAGACAGGGGGCCCAAGAGACCCAGTACTTC. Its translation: CASSLRQGAQETQYF.

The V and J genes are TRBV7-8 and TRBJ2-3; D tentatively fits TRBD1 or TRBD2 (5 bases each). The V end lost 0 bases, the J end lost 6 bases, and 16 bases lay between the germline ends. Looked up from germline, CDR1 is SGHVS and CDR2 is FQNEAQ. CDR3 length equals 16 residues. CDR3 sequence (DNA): TGTGCCAGCAGCTTAGCACTCGGGACCCGCCTGGATACGCAGTATTTT. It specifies CASSLALGTRLDTQYF.

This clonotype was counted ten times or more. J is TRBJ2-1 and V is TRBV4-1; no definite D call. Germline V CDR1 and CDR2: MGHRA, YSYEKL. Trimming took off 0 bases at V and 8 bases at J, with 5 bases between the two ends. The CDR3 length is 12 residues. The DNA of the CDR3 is TGCGCCAGCAGCCAAGATCTCGATGAGCAGTTCTTC. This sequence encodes CASSQDLDEQFF.

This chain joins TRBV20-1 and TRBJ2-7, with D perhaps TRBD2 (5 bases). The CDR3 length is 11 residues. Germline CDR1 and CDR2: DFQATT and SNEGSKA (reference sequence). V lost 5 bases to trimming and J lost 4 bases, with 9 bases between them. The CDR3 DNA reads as TGCAGTGCTGGACTCGGTTACGAGCAGTACTTC. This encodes CSAGLGYEQYF.

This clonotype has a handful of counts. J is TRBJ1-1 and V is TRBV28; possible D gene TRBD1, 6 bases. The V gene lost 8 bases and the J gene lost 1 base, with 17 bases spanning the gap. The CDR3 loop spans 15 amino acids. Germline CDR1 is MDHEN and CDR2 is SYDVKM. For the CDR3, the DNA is TGTGCCAGCGGTGTGCGGGGGCTAGGGAACACTGAAGCTTTCTTT. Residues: CASGVRGLGNTEAFF.

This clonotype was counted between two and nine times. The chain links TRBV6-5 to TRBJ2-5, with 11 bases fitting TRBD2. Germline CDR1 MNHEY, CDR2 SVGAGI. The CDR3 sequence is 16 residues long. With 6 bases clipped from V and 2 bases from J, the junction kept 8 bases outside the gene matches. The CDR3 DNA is TGTGCCAGCAGGCCTCAGGGACTAGCGGTGCAAGAGACCCAGTACTTC. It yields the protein CASRPQGLAVQETQYF.

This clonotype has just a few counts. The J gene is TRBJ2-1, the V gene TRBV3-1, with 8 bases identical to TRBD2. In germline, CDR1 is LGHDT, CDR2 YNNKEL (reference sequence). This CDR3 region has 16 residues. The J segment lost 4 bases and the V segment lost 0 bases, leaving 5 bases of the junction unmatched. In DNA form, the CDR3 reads TGTGCCAGCAGCCAAGAAGGAACTAGCGGATACAATGAGCAGTTCTTC. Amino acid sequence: CASSQEGTSGYNEQFF.

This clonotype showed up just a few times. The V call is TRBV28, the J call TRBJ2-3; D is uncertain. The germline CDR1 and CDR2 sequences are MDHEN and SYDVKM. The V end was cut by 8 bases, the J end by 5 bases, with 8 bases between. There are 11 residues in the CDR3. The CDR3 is CASDIGDTQYF. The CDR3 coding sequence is TGTGCCAGCGATATCGGAGATACGCAGTATTTT. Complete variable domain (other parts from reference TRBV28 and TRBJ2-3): DVKVTQSSRYLVKRTGEKVFLECVQDMDHENMFWYRQDPGLGLRLIYFSYDVKMKEKGDIPEGYSVSREKKERFSLILESASTNQTSMYLCASDIGDTQYFGPGTRLTVL.

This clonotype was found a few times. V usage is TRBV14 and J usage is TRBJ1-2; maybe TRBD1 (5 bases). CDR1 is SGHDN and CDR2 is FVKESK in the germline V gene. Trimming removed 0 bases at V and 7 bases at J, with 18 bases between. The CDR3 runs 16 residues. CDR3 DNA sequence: TGTGCCAGCAGCCAAGATCGGAGGGGCGGTGGTACTGGCTACACCTTC. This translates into CASSQDRRGGGTGYTF.

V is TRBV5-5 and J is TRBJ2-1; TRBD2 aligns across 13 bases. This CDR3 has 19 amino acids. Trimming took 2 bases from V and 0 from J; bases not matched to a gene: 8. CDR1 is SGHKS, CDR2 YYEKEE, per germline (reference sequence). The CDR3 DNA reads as TGTGCCAGCAGCTTATTTACTAGCGGGGGGGCAAGCTCCTACAATGAGCAGTTCTTC. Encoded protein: CASSLFTSGGASSYNEQFF.

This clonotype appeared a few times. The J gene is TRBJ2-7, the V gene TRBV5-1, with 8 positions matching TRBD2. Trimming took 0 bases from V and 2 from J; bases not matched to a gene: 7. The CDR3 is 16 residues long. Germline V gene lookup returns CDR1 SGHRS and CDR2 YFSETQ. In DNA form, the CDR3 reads TGCGCCAGCAGCTTGGAAGCGGGGGAATTTCCCTACGAGCAGTACTTC. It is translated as CASSLEAGEFPYEQYF.

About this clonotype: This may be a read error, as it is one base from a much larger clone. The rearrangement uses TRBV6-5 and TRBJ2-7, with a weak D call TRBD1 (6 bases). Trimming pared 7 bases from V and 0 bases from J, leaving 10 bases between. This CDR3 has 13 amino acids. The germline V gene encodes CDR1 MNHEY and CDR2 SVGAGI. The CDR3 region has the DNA TGTGCCAGCACCGGGGACAACTCCTACGAGCAGTACTTC. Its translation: CASTGDNSYEQYF.

The CDR3 DNA is TGTGCCAGCAGTTTTATGCGGGGGGTTTACGAGCAGTACTTC. It translates to CASSFMRGVYEQYF. This chain joins TRBV28 and TRBJ2-5; TRBD2 agrees at 8 bases. The J call is in doubt because the DNA end fits TRBJ2-7 better. The germline gives CDR1 MDHEN, CDR2 SYDVKM. CDR3 length equals 14 residues.